The 28 T cell receptor beta chains listed next were all sequenced from one sample in a study of shared clonotypes between healthy human individuals. The repertoire was sequenced with immunoSEQ multiplex PCR; TCRdb's copy has only in-frame clones and lacks some. Altogether approximately 110,000 clones are present, around two thirds being singletons, with the ten largest covering 20% to 25%. Sequences were obtained from memory CD8+ T cells sorted from blood. Noted subset: CD45RO+ cells pooled with CCR7-negative TemRA cells. All receptors derive from a woman in her twenties or thirties in good health.

V and J are TRBV9 and TRBJ2-3; no firm D call. The CDR3 length is 16 residues. In germline, CDR1 is SGDLS, CDR2 YYNGEE. The germline V and J ends were trimmed by 4 bases and 2 bases, with 17 bases remaining between them. The CDR3, as DNA: TGTGCCAGCAGCCCCTCTCGGACCAGAAACACAGATACGCAGTATTTT. Translation: CASSPSRTRNTDTQYF.

This clone occurred a few times. V gene TRBV6-4 combines with J gene TRBJ2-1; 8 bases line up with TRBD2. The V gene end was trimmed by 5 bases and the J gene end by 3 bases; junction bases not matched to a gene: 6. This CDR3 spans 15 amino acids. Germline V gene data show CDR1 as MRHNA and CDR2 as SNTAGT. CDR3 nucleotides: TGTGCCAGCAGTACTAGCGGATCTAACTACAATGAGCAGTTCTTC. Encoded protein: CASSTSGSNYNEQFF.

The V call is TRBV9, the J call TRBJ2-5; D remains unclear. CDR1 is SGDLS, CDR2 YYNGEE, per germline. This CDR3 is 16 amino acids long. V was cut by 3 bases and J by 5 bases, with 20 bases left in between. CDR3 in amino acids: CASSASSLYPPETQYF. DNA of the CDR3: TGTGCCAGCAGCGCTAGTTCATTATACCCCCCGGAGACCCAGTACTTC.

The chain links TRBV5-1 to TRBJ2-2; TRBD2 aligns across 14 bases. The CDR3 sequence is 18 residues long. After removal of 0 bases from V and 5 bases from J, the junction contained 6 bases not matched to a gene. Germline CDR1 and CDR2: SGHRS and YFSETQ. CDR3 loop: CASSLVGLAGDETGELFF. CDR3 bases: TGCGCCAGCAGCTTGGTGGGACTAGCGGGAGACGAGACCGGGGAGCTGTTTTTT.

The chain recombines TRBV6-4 with TRBJ1-4; 10 bases map to TRBD1. This CDR3 contains 14 residues. Germline V gene data show CDR1 as MRHNA and CDR2 as SNTAGT. The trim removed 4 bases at V and 7 bases at J, leaving 3 bases unmatched. DNA for the CDR3: TGTGCCAGCAGTGCGGGGACAGGGGTTGAAAAACTGTTTTTT. Translated, it gives CASSAGTGVEKLFF.

The genes are TRBV6-5 and TRBJ2-7, with 7 bases identical to TRBD2. V was clipped by 5 bases and J by 3 bases; unmatched bases: 4. This CDR3 spans 13 amino acids. The germline V gene encodes CDR1 MNHEY and CDR2 SVGAGI. For the CDR3, the DNA is TGTGCCAGCAGTGGCGGGAGTGACTACGAGCAGTACTTC. Its translation is CASSGGSDYEQYF.

The J gene is TRBJ2-1, the V gene TRBV5-1, with D perhaps given as TRBD1 or TRBD2 (5 bases each). The V and J ends lost 4 bases and 5 bases respectively, with 19 bases between them. The CDR3 is made up of 16 amino acids. Germline CDR1 SGHRS, CDR2 YFSETQ. The DNA of the CDR3 is TGCGCCAGCAGCCCGGGACCCGCCCATACCGACAATGAGCAGTTCTTC. Protein: CASSPGPAHTDNEQFF.

This chain uses TRBV11-2 with TRBJ2-7, with D uncertain. Germline values: CDR1 SGHAT, CDR2 FQNNGV. This CDR3 has 13 residues. V was pared by 0 bases and J by 2 bases, with 5 bases between. The CDR3 here is CASSLEPAYEQYF. CDR3 DNA: TGTGCCAGCAGCTTAGAGCCGGCCTACGAGCAGTACTTC.

This sequence joins TRBV10-2 and TRBJ2-3; 9 nucleotides line up with TRBD2. With V trimmed by 7 bases and J by 6 bases, 11 bases remained unmatched. Germline CDR1 reads WSHSY; CDR2 reads SAAADI. The CDR3 sequence is 15 residues long. CDR3 DNA: TGCGCCAGCACCGGGGCGGGAGGGCCTTCGGATACGCAGTATTTT. Translated: CASTGAGGPSDTQYF.

J is TRBJ1-1 and V is TRBV5-5; no firm D call. The CDR3 loop spans 12 amino acids. CDR1 and CDR2 (germline): SGHKS, YYEKEE (reference sequence). V was cut by 6 bases and J by 5 bases, with 11 bases left in between. The CDR3 loop is CASIAGGTEAFF. The CDR3 DNA reads TGTGCCAGCATTGCTGGAGGAACTGAAGCTTTCTTT.

This clone was recorded a few times. V is TRBV4-3 and J is TRBJ2-7; TRBD1 agrees at 8 bases. This CDR3 has 15 residues. Trimming at V came to 4 bases and at J to 2 bases, leaving 7 bases not matched to a gene. Per germline, CDR1 LGHNA and CDR2 YSLEER. The CDR3 sequence: CASSLVGTGAYEQYF. CDR3 coding DNA: TGCGCCAGCAGCCTCGTCGGGACAGGAGCCTACGAGCAGTACTTC.

The gene calls are TRBV11-2 and TRBJ1-1; TRBD1 matches 12 bases. The CDR3 loop spans 15 amino acids. Germline V CDR1 and CDR2: SGHAT, FQNNGV. J gave up 4 bases and V 5 bases, and 5 bases lay outside the gene matches. The CDR3 reads CASSPGQGAFTEAFF. As DNA, the CDR3 is TGTGCCAGCAGCCCGGGACAGGGGGCTTTCACTGAAGCTTTCTTT.

This chain joins TRBV5-1 and TRBJ2-7; 7 nucleotides align to TRBD2. The CDR3 runs to 14 residues. CDR1 and CDR2 (germline): SGHRS, YFSETQ. The V segment lost 6 bases and the J segment 1 base; nucleotides outside the gene matches: 7. The CDR3 sequence is CASKTSEVSYEQYF. The CDR3 DNA reads TGCGCCAGCAAAACTAGCGAGGTTTCCTACGAGCAGTACTTC.

This clone was observed a handful of times. This rearrangement joins TRBV5-6 to TRBJ2-1, with 8 bases fitting TRBD2. V shed 0 bases and J 7 bases; nucleotides not matched to a gene: 12. The CDR3 sequence is 17 residues long. Germline CDR1 reads SGHDT; CDR2 reads YYEEEE. CDR3 region: CASSLGLAGSAWNEQFF. CDR3 DNA: TGTGCCAGCAGCTTGGGGCTAGCGGGTTCTGCGTGGAATGAGCAGTTCTTC.

The table lists this clone with a few counts. The V call is TRBV6-6, the J call TRBJ1-2; D uncertain. Germline-derived CDR1 and CDR2 are MNHNY and SVGAGI (reference sequence). Trimming took off 0 bases at V and 2 bases at J, with 4 bases between the two ends. The CDR3 totals 13 residues. This CDR3 reads CASSYSDNYGYTF. CDR3 coding DNA: TGTGCCAGCAGTTACTCGGACAACTATGGCTACACCTTC.

The CDR3 protein is CASSYGIGLVYEQYF. The CDR3 nucleotides are TGTGCCAGCAGTTACGGGATCGGACTAGTCTACGAGCAGTACTTC. This chain connects TRBV11-2 to TRBJ2-7, with 7 bases identical to TRBD2. There are 15 residues in the CDR3. Germline trimming cut 6 bases from V and 3 bases from J; bases unmatched to any gene: 11. CDR1 SGHAT and CDR2 FQNNGV come from the germline V gene.

This clone was seen only a few times. The chain joins TRBV19 to TRBJ1-1, with D perhaps matching TRBD1 (5 bases). Trimming removed 4 bases from V and 11 bases from J, with 11 bases in between. Germline V gene data show CDR1 as LNHDA and CDR2 as SQIVND (reference sequence). This CDR3 contains 11 residues. The CDR3: CASSTARGAFF. In nucleotides, the CDR3 is TGTGCCAGTAGTACCGCTCGGGGCGCTTTCTTT.

The V call is TRBV6-6, the J call TRBJ1-2, with a weak D call TRBD1 (5 bases). Per the germline V gene, CDR1 is MNHNY and CDR2 is SVGAGI (reference sequence). The CDR3 length is 13 residues. V lost 0 bases and J lost 3, with 5 bases in between. The CDR3 region is CASSYSGDYGYTF. In nucleotides, the CDR3 is TGTGCCAGCAGTTACTCGGGGGACTATGGCTACACCTTC.

This sequence joins TRBV4-1 and TRBJ1-1; D is uncertain. V lost 4 bases and J lost 1, with 13 bases in between. Germline V CDR1 and CDR2: MGHRA, YSYEKL. The CDR3 is 15 residues long. The CDR3 coding sequence is TGCGCCAGCAGCCGTGGTGTGGTTTCGAACACTGAAGCTTTCTTT. Amino acids: CASSRGVVSNTEAFF.

This clone was seen many times. This sequence joins TRBV6-4 and TRBJ2-3, with D uncertain. CDR1 is MRHNA and CDR2 is SNTAGT in the germline V gene. This CDR3 is 15 amino acids long. The germline V and J ends were trimmed by 3 bases and 1 base, with 11 bases remaining between them. CDR3 DNA sequence: TGTGCCAGCAGTGAGCTTGCGGACGGCACAGATACGCAGTATTTT. This gives the protein CASSELADGTDTQYF.

The V call is TRBV27, the J call TRBJ1-6; 7 nucleotides align to TRBD1. The length of the CDR3 is 15 residues. V was clipped by 5 bases and J by 10 bases; unmatched bases: 11. Germline CDR1 is MNHEY and CDR2 is SMNVEV (reference sequence). The CDR3 DNA reads as TGTGCCAGCAGTGGCGTGAGGGGGCATTGGTCACCCCTCCACTTT. Its protein is CASSGVRGHWSPLHF.

V and J are TRBV6-5 and TRBJ2-3; the match to TRBD2 covers 11 bases. In germline, CDR1 is MNHEY, CDR2 SVGAGI. Germline trimming cut 6 bases from V and 5 bases from J; bases unmatched to any gene: 7. The CDR3 loop spans 15 amino acids. CDR3: CASSPLAGDLDTQYF. CDR3 sequence (DNA): TGTGCCAGCAGCCCACTAGCGGGAGATTTAGATACGCAGTATTTT.

The gene calls are TRBV6-6 and TRBJ2-7; D might be TRBD2 (6 bases). Trimming stripped 0 bases from V and 4 bases from J, with 13 bases between. The CDR3 covers 15 residues. Germline CDR1 MNHNY, CDR2 SVGAGI (reference sequence). The CDR3 spells CASSYSGGLGYEQYF. DNA of the CDR3: TGTGCCAGCAGTTACTCGGGGGGTCTGGGTTACGAGCAGTACTTC.

This chain connects TRBV28 to TRBJ1-2; perhaps TRBD1 as D (5 bases). This CDR3 has 11 residues. The germline CDR1 and CDR2 sequences are MDHEN and SYDVKM. Deletions cut 10 bases from V and 7 bases from J, with 13 bases between. The CDR3 nucleotides read TGTGCCATCTCAGGGTCAGGTGGCTACACCTTC. It codes for CAISGSGGYTF.

The chain is built from TRBV18 and TRBJ1-3, with D perhaps matching TRBD1 (5 bases). The V end was cut by 3 bases, the J end by 0 bases, with 9 bases between. The CDR3 has 15 amino acids. Germline CDR1 is KGHSH and CDR2 is LQKENI. The CDR3 loop is CASSPEGVSGNTIYF. The CDR3 DNA reads as TGTGCCAGCTCACCTGAAGGGGTCTCTGGAAACACCATATATTTT.

The chain links TRBV18 to TRBJ2-7; no clear D. The length of the CDR3 is 13 residues. From germline, CDR1 is KGHSH and CDR2 LQKENI. The germline V and J ends were trimmed by 2 bases and 3 bases, with 8 bases remaining between them. The CDR3 DNA reads TGTGCCAGCTCACCAACTGGAGACTACGAGCAGTACTTC. Residues: CASSPTGDYEQYF.

This rearrangement joins TRBV4-2 to TRBJ1-4; the D gene is possibly TRBD1 (6 bases). CDR1 is LGHNA, CDR2 YNFKEQ, per germline. CDR3 length equals 12 residues. V was trimmed by 5 bases and J by 7 bases, leaving 8 bases between them. The CDR3 DNA reads TGTGCCAGCAGCGCCAGGGGTGAAAAACTGTTTTTT. Its protein product is CASSARGEKLFF.

This clone was found once. V usage is TRBV25-1 and J usage is TRBJ2-7; perhaps TRBD1 as D (5 bases). This CDR3 comprises 15 residues. From germline, CDR1 is MGHDK and CDR2 SYGVNS. V was cut by 2 bases and J by 4 bases, with 15 bases left in between. In nucleotides, the CDR3 is TGTGCCAGCAGTGAAAGCCCCTCGACAGCGTACGAGCAGTACTTC. It yields the protein CASSESPSTAYEQYF.